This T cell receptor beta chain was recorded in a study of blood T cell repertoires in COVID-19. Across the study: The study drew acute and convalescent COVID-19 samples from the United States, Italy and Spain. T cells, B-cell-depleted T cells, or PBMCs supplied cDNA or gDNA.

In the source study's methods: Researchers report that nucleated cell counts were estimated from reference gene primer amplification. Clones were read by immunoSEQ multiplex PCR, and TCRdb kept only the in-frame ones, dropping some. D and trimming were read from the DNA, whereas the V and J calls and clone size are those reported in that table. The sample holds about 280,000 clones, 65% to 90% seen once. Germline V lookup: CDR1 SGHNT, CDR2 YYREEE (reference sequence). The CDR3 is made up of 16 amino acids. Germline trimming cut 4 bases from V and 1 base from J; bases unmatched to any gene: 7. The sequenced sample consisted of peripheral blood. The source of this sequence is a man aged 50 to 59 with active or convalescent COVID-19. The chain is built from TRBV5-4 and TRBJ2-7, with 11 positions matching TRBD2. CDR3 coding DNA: TGTGCCAGCAGCCCGTTCGGGACTAGCGGTTCCTACGAGCAGTACTTC. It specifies CASSPFGTSGSYEQYF. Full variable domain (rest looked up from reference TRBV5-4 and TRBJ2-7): ETGVTQSPTHLIKTRGQQVTLRCSSQSGHNTVSWYQQALGQGPQFIFQYYREEENGRGNFPPRFSGLQFPNYSSELNVNALELDDSALYLCASSPFGTSGSYEQYFGPGTRLTVT.